The T cell receptor (beta chain) described here comes from a study of vaccination effects on CD4 cells after COVID-19. About this clone itself: What it recognizes is unknown.

Here immunoSEQ multiplex PCR was the method, and the copy in TCRdb shows in-frame clones only, minus some. The sample carries approximately 25,000 clones, under 75% recorded once. The CDR3 consists of 13 residues. V was clipped by 4 bases and J by 15 bases; unmatched bases: 6. Germline V gives CDR1 SEHNR, CDR2 FQNEAQ (reference sequence). Findings and caveats of the study: Late post-vaccination, clones induced by infection and those induced by vaccine underwent marked clonal contraction. Missing from the study were early post-infection timepoints, and its convalescent patients were few. Common cold coronaviruses were cross-recognized by only 1 of 255 vaccine-induced clones in healthy vaccinees.

Prior to sequencing, the ViraFEST assay stimulated PBMC with viral peptide pools, which expanded the antigen-specific CD4+ T cells. Following 10 days of culture, CD4+ T cells were isolated. The healthy vaccine recipients, who had no prior SARS-CoV-2 infection, showed negative nucleocapsid antibodies. PBMC cultures contained some 2.1 million cells per well, about 10 IU/ml IL-2 and approximately 9.9 ug/ml peptides. The TCR sequence derives from a human donor who received a COVID-19 vaccine. The chain uses TRBV7-9 and TRBJ2-4; 13 nucleotides agree with TRBD2. Sequenced material: CD4+ T cells from PBMCs cultured with SARS-CoV-2 spike peptides, taken before COVID-19 vaccination. In DNA, the CDR3 is TGTGCCAGCAGCTCAGGGACTAGCGGGACCGGGTACTTC. Translating it yields CASSSGTSGTGYF.